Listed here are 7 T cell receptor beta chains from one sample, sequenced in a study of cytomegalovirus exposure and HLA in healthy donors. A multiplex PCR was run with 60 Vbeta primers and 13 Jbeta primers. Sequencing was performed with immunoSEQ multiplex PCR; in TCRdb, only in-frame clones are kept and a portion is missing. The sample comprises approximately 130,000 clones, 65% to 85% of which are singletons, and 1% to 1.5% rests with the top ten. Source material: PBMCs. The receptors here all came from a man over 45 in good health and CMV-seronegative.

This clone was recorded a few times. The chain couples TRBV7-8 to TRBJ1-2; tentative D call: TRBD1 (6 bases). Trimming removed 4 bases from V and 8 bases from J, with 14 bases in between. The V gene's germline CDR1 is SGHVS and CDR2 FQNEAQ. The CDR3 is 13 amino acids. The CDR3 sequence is CASSSRTVDGYTF. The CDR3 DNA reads TGTGCCAGCAGCTCACGGACAGTCGACGGCTACACCTTC.

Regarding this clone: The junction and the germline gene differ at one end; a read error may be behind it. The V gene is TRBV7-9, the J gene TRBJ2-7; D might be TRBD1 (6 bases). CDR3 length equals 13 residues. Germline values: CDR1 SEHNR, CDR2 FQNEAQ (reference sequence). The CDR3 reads CSSSLDSSYEQYF. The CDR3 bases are TGTTCCAGCAGCCTGGACAGCTCCTACGAGCAGTACTTC.

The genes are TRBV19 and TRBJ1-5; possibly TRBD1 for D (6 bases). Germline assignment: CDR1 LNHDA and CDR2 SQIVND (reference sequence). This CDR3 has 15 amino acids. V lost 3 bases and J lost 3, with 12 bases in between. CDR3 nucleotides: TGTGCCAGTAGTATTATGGACAGACACAATCAGCCCCAGCATTTT. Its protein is CASSIMDRHNQPQHF.

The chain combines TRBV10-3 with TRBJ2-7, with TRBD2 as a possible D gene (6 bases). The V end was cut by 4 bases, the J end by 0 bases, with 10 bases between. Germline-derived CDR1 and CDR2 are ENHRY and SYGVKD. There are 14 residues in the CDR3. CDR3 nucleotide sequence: TGTGCCATCAGTGGGGACGGGAGCTCCTACGAGCAGTACTTC. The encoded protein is CAISGDGSSYEQYF.

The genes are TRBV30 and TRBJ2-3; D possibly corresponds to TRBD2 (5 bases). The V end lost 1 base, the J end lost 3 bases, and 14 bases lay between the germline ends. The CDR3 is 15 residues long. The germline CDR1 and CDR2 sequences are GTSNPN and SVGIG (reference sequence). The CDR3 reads CAWSGSGVGTDTQYF. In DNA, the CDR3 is TGTGCCTGGAGTGGAAGCGGAGTAGGGACAGATACGCAGTATTTT.

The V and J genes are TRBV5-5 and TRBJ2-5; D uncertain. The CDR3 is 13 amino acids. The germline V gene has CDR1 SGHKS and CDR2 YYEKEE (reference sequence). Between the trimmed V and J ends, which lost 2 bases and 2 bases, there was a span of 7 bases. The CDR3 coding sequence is TGTGCCAGCAGCTTCCGAACACAAGAGACCCAGTACTTC. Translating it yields CASSFRTQETQYF. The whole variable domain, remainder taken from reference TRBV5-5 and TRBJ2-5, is DAGVTQSPTHLIKTRGQQVTLRCSPISGHKSVSWYQQVLGQGPQFIFQYYEKEERGRGNFPDRFSARQFPNYSSELNVNALLLGDSALYLCASSFRTQETQYFGPGTRLLVL.

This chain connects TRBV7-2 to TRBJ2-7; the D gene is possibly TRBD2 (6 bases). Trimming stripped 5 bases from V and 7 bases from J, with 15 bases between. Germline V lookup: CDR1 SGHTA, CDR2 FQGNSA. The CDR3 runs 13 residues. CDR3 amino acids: CASSKRRAWEQYF. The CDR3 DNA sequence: TGTGCCAGCAGCAAACGGAGGGCCTGGGAGCAGTACTTC.